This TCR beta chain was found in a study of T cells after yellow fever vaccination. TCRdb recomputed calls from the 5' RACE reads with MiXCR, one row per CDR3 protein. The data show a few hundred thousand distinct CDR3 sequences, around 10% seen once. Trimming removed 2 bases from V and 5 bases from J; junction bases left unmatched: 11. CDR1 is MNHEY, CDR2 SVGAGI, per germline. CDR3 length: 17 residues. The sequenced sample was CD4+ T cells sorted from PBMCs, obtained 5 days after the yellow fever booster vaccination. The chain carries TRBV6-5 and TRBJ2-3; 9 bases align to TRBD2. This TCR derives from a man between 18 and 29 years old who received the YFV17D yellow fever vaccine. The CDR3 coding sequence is TGTGCCAGCAGTTACGCCTCCGCGGGGGGGCTTGGAGATACGCAGTATTTT. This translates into CASSYASAGGLGDTQYF.